Each of the 23 T cell receptor beta chains below was sequenced from the same sample in a study of OX40 agonist ivuxolimab in advanced cancers. The assay was immunoSEQ multiplex PCR, and TCRdb's table has in-frame clones only and misses some. This repertoire shows approximately 81,000 clones, approximately 94% found once; its top ten account for 13% to 15%. The specimen comprised CD4+ or CD8+ T cells sorted from blood, sampled in a trial of the OX40 agonist ivuxolimab. Every receptor here comes from an adult with an advanced solid tumor such as melanoma, head and neck, liver or kidney cancer.

A word on this clone: Other nucleotide sequences from this sample produce the same CDR3. This chain uses TRBV13 with TRBJ1-1; TRBD1 might be the D (6 bases). This CDR3 region has 11 residues. Germline CDR1 is PRHDT and CDR2 is FYEKMQ (reference sequence). V shed 8 bases and J shed 4 bases, with 8 bases lying between them. The CDR3 sequence is CASPRGTEAFF. The CDR3 DNA sequence: TGTGCCAGCCCCAGGGGCACTGAAGCTTTCTTT.

The V and J genes are TRBV6-1 and TRBJ1-1, with D unresolved. Germline lookup yields CDR1 MNHNS and CDR2 SASEGT. The V gene lost 2 bases and the J gene lost 5 bases, with 15 bases spanning the gap. This CDR3 has 15 amino acids. This chain's CDR3 is CASSELTGTRTEAFF. As DNA, the CDR3 is TGTGCCAGCAGTGAACTTACGGGCACACGGACTGAAGCTTTCTTT.

The chain is built from TRBV5-8 and TRBJ1-1; TRBD1 matches at 10 bases. The CDR3 has 14 amino acids. V trimming: 1 base; J trimming: 9 bases; junction bases outside the gene matches: 6. Germline values: CDR1 SGHTS, CDR2 YDEGEE. CDR3 nucleotide sequence: TGTGCCAGCAGCTTGAGACAGGGGGCCTTTCAAGCTTTCTTT. Translated, it gives CASSLRQGAFQAFF. Using reference TRBV5-8 and TRBJ1-1 for the parts outside the CDR3, the full variable domain is EAGVTQSPTHLIKTRGQQATLRCSPISGHTSVYWYQQALGLGLQFLLWYDEGEERNRGNFPPRFSGRQFPNYSSELNVNALELEDSALYLCASSLRQGAFQAFFGQGTRLTVV.

V is TRBV6-5 and J is TRBJ1-5; 7 bases agree with TRBD1. The J segment lost 6 bases and the V segment lost 0 bases, leaving 2 bases of the junction unmatched. CDR1 is MNHEY and CDR2 is SVGAGI in the germline V gene. The CDR3 is made up of 14 amino acids. Written as DNA, the CDR3 is TGTGCCAGCAGTTACTCGGAGGGGGCTCAGCCCCAGCATTTT. It codes for CASSYSEGAQPQHF.

The chain combines TRBV9 with TRBJ2-1, with TRBD2 matching 13 bases. The germline CDR1 and CDR2 sequences are SGDLS and YYNGEE. The length of the CDR3 is 17 residues. The J segment lost 0 bases and the V segment lost 4 bases, leaving 4 bases of the junction unmatched. Here the CDR3 DNA reads TGTGCCAGCAGCCCACTAGCGGGAGGGAGCTCCTACAATGAGCAGTTCTTC. Its protein is CASSPLAGGSSYNEQFF.

The chain joins TRBV14 to TRBJ2-7, with D perhaps TRBD1 (5 bases). Germline CDR1 SGHDN, CDR2 FVKESK. The CDR3 has 12 residues. Trimming took 4 bases from V and 3 from J, leaving 7 bases between them. Written as DNA, the CDR3 is TGTGCCAGCAGCCCAGGGAACTACGAGCAGTACTTC. This codes for CASSPGNYEQYF.

V and J are TRBV7-2 and TRBJ2-7, with D perhaps given as TRBD1 or TRBD2 (7 bases each). The CDR3 has 15 residues. The V gene's germline CDR1 is SGHTA and CDR2 FQGNSA. V lost 5 bases, J lost 3 bases, and 17 bases lay in between. CDR3 DNA: TGTGCCAGCAGCACCGTACAGGGGAGGGGCTACGAGCAGTACTTC. Translated: CASSTVQGRGYEQYF.

V and J are TRBV19 and TRBJ2-7, with TRBD1 identical over 7 bases. J lost 1 base, V lost 1 base, and 1 base had no gene match. Germline V gene data show CDR1 as LNHDA and CDR2 as SQIVND (reference sequence). This CDR3 has 14 residues. The CDR3, as DNA: TGTGCCAGTAGTATAGGGGACAGTTCCTACGAGCAGTACTTC. It translates to CASSIGDSSYEQYF.

V is TRBV7-9 and J is TRBJ1-2; D unresolved. The V end was cut by 1 base, the J end by 8 bases, with 17 bases between. CDR3 length equals 15 residues. Per the germline V gene, CDR1 is SEHNR and CDR2 is FQNEAQ (reference sequence). In DNA form, the CDR3 reads TGTGCCAGCAGCTTAGATGGTACCCTGAAATTAGGCTACACCTTC. Protein product: CASSLDGTLKLGYTF.

The chain recombines TRBV30 with TRBJ2-7, with D possibly TRBD2 on 5 matching bases. V was trimmed by 1 base and J by 2 bases, leaving 12 bases between them. The CDR3 is 14 residues long. Germline CDR1 reads GTSNPN; CDR2 reads SVGIG (reference sequence). CDR3 in DNA: TGTGCCTGGAGTGGACTACCTCAACCCTACGAGCAGTACTTC. This sequence encodes CAWSGLPQPYEQYF.

This clone came up once. CDR3 residues: CASSLTTGGEQYF. As DNA, the CDR3 is TGCGCCAGCAGCCTAACGACAGGGGGTGAGCAGTACTTC. This chain connects TRBV4-3 to TRBJ2-7; TRBD1 matches 9 bases. CDR1 and CDR2 from the germline V gene are LGHNA and YSLEER. The CDR3 has 13 amino acids. The junction had 5 bases not matched to a gene; V was cut back by 4 bases and J by 7 bases.

The rearrangement joins TRBV4-1 to TRBJ2-1; 8 bases match TRBD2. CDR1 and CDR2 (germline): MGHRA, YSYEKL. The trim removed 1 base at V and 4 bases at J, leaving 12 bases unmatched. This CDR3 comprises 18 residues. CDR3 nucleotide sequence: TGCGCCAGCAGCCAAGCGCAGAACGGCCTAGCGGGTTACAATGAGCAGTTCTTC. Its translation is CASSQAQNGLAGYNEQFF.

The chain joins TRBV7-9 to TRBJ2-3; D not certain. This CDR3 has 13 residues. V was pared by 2 bases and J by 1 base, with 4 bases between. The germline gives CDR1 SEHNR, CDR2 FQNEAQ (reference sequence). The CDR3 loop reads CASSLFGTDTQYF. CDR3 nucleotide sequence: TGTGCCAGCAGCTTATTCGGCACAGATACGCAGTATTTT. The full variable domain, its missing parts supplied by reference TRBV7-9 and TRBJ2-3, is DTGVSQNPRHKITKRGQNVTFRCDPISEHNRLYWYRQTLGQGPEFLTYFQNEAQLEKSRLLSDRFSAERPKGSFSTLEIQRTEQGDSAMYLCASSLFGTDTQYFGPGTRLTVL.

The chain combines TRBV5-5 with TRBJ1-6; a weak D match, TRBD1 (5 bases). This CDR3 contains 16 residues. The germline V gene has CDR1 SGHKS and CDR2 YYEKEE (reference sequence). The V end was cut by 1 base, the J end by 2 bases, with 10 bases between. The CDR3 here is CASSLWVGAYNSPLHF. The CDR3 DNA is TGTGCCAGCAGCTTGTGGGTAGGGGCCTATAATTCACCCCTCCACTTT.

The chain recombines TRBV29-1 with TRBJ2-2, with D possibly TRBD2 on 6 matching bases. The CDR3 runs 17 residues. Germline-derived CDR1 and CDR2 are SQVTM and ANQGSEA. V lost 0 bases, J lost 5 bases, and 19 bases lay in between. The CDR3 bases are TGCAGCGTTGAAGATCGGGGTGGCGGGGTGAGGACCGGGGAGCTGTTTTTT. Its protein product is CSVEDRGGGVRTGELFF.

The chain is built from TRBV4-1 and TRBJ2-7; D is unclear. The V end was cut by 0 bases, the J end by 2 bases, with 11 bases between. Germline CDR1 and CDR2: MGHRA and YSYEKL. The CDR3 covers 15 residues. The CDR3 bases are TGCGCCAGCAGCCAAGATGCAGTGGAACCCTACGAGCAGTACTTC. Its protein is CASSQDAVEPYEQYF.

This sequence joins TRBV25-1 and TRBJ1-2, with a possible D match to TRBD1 (5 bases). The CDR3 totals 14 residues. The germline V gene encodes CDR1 MGHDK and CDR2 SYGVNS. V was clipped by 6 bases and J by 5 bases, with 16 bases between them. CDR3 sequence (DNA): TGTGCCAGCAGAGGGACCCCCTGGCAATATGGCTACACCTTC. It specifies CASRGTPWQYGYTF.

This chain joins TRBV6-5 and TRBJ2-1; D ambiguous. V lost 4 bases to trimming and J lost 7 bases, with 11 bases between them. Germline CDR1 is MNHEY and CDR2 is SVGAGI. The CDR3 extends over 13 amino acids. In DNA form, the CDR3 reads TGTGCCAGCAGTTTGCGTTCGCTAAATGAGCAGTTCTTC. As protein: CASSLRSLNEQFF.

This rearrangement joins TRBV4-3 to TRBJ1-2; 8 bases are a match to TRBD1. CDR3 length equals 16 residues. In germline, CDR1 is LGHNA, CDR2 YSLEER. Trimming at V came to 4 bases and at J to 5 bases, leaving 12 bases not matched to a gene. The CDR3 coding sequence is TGCGCCAGCAGCCCCAACCGGGACAGGATACTTTATGGCTACACCTTC. Its translation is CASSPNRDRILYGYTF.

In its sample, this clone was seen a few times. The chain has TRBV5-4 and TRBJ2-7, with D possibly matching TRBD2 (6 bases). CDR3 length equals 11 residues. V lost 4 bases to trimming and J lost 6 bases, with 8 bases between them. Germline V lookup: CDR1 SGHNT, CDR2 YYREEE (reference sequence). Here the CDR3 DNA reads TGTGCCAGCAGCATCGGGGGCGAGCAGTACTTC. Its translation: CASSIGGEQYF.

The V and J genes are TRBV18 and TRBJ2-5; D possibly matches TRBD1 or TRBD2 (5 bases each). Trimming stripped 5 bases from V and 2 bases from J, with 12 bases between. In germline, CDR1 is KGHSH, CDR2 LQKENI. This CDR3 spans 14 amino acids. CDR3 loop: CASSSGRTQETQYF. In DNA, the CDR3 is TGTGCCAGCTCATCGGGACGGACTCAAGAGACCCAGTACTTC.

The chain is built from TRBV6-5 and TRBJ1-1; no reliable D call. Germline lookup yields CDR1 MNHEY and CDR2 SVGAGI. Trimming shortened V by 3 bases and J by 6 bases, and 11 bases separated the two germline ends. This CDR3 has 13 amino acids. The CDR3 bases are TGTGCCAGCAGTTATGGCCCGAGCCCTGAAGCTTTCTTT. This codes for CASSYGPSPEAFF.

The chain employs TRBV7-9 and TRBJ2-7; D may be TRBD2 (6 bases). The CDR3 has 16 residues. Germline assignment: CDR1 SEHNR and CDR2 FQNEAQ (reference sequence). V shed 5 bases and J shed 2 bases, with 19 bases lying between them. The CDR3 DNA is TGTGCCAGCAGCCCGAGGAAGGGACTCGGAGCCTACGAGCAGTACTTC. Amino acids: CASSPRKGLGAYEQYF.